These 28 T cell receptor beta chains were sequenced from one sample in a study of shared clonotypes between healthy human individuals. The repertoire was sequenced with immunoSEQ multiplex PCR; TCRdb's copy has only in-frame clones and lacks some. The table has about 2.4 million clones, roughly nine tenths seen once. The sequencing input was naive CD4+ T cells sorted from blood. The sample's subset: CD45RA+ positively selected. The source is a young man in good health.

The chain is built from TRBV5-6 and TRBJ2-3; 12 bases agree with TRBD2. Unmatched junction bases numbered 7, after V lost 2 bases and J lost 6 bases. Germline CDR1 is SGHDT and CDR2 is YYEEEE. CDR3 size: 16 residues. The CDR3 spells CASSLGLAGRPDTQYF. CDR3 DNA: TGTGCCAGCAGCTTAGGACTAGCGGGGAGGCCTGATACGCAGTATTTT.

V and J are TRBV6-1 and TRBJ2-5; TRBD1 matches at 10 bases. The CDR3 extends over 14 amino acids. V shed 7 bases, J shed 5 bases, and the junction held 7 bases outside the gene matches. CDR1 is MNHNS, CDR2 SASEGT, per germline. In nucleotides, the CDR3 is TGTGCCAGCACCCAGGACAGGGGGATCGAGACCCAGTACTTC. This sequence encodes CASTQDRGIETQYF.

J is TRBJ1-1 and V is TRBV5-8, with 8 bases identical to TRBD1. Germline V gene data show CDR1 as SGHTS and CDR2 as YDEGEE. Germline trimming cut 3 bases from V and 5 bases from J; bases unmatched to any gene: 12. CDR3 length equals 16 residues. CDR3 sequence (DNA): TGTGCCAGCAGCTCGGGGGCGGCAGGGGGCTTTACTGAAGCTTTCTTT. Translated, it gives CASSSGAAGGFTEAFF.

V usage is TRBV7-9 and J usage is TRBJ2-7; no definite D call. V lost 3 bases, J lost 1 base, and 4 bases lay in between. Looked up from germline, CDR1 is SEHNR and CDR2 is FQNEAQ (reference sequence). The CDR3 spans 12 residues. The CDR3 nucleotides are TGTGCCAGCAGCTTTGTGTCCTACGAGCAGTACTTC. Translating it yields CASSFVSYEQYF.

This chain links TRBV7-2 with TRBJ2-1; 13 bases map to TRBD2. The germline CDR1 and CDR2 sequences are SGHTA and FQGNSA. The CDR3 contains 15 residues. J gave up 5 bases and V 7 bases, and 5 bases lay outside the gene matches. This CDR3 reads CASTEGLAGHNEQFF. The CDR3 nucleotides read TGTGCCAGCACCGAGGGACTAGCGGGGCACAATGAGCAGTTCTTC.

This clone has only a few counts. This sample also contains other DNA sequences that code for the same CDR3. This sequence joins TRBV2 and TRBJ1-4, with D possibly being TRBD1 (5 bases). The CDR3 has 14 amino acids. Trimming stripped 4 bases from V and 1 base from J, with 7 bases between. CDR1 SNHLY and CDR2 FYNNEI come from the germline V gene. This CDR3 reads CASSVTGTNEKLFF. Written as DNA, the CDR3 is TGTGCCAGCAGTGTTACAGGAACTAATGAAAAACTGTTTTTT.

This chain joins TRBV9 and TRBJ1-1; tentative D call: TRBD1 (5 bases). Per the germline V gene, CDR1 is SGDLS and CDR2 is YYNGEE. Trimming shortened V by 0 bases and J by 8 bases, and 8 bases separated the two germline ends. The CDR3 loop spans 12 amino acids. CDR3 in amino acids: CASSVADREAFF. In DNA form, the CDR3 reads TGTGCCAGCAGCGTAGCTGACAGAGAAGCTTTCTTT.

The V call is TRBV11-2, the J call TRBJ2-7, with 10 nucleotides matching TRBD2. From germline, CDR1 is SGHAT and CDR2 FQNNGV. The CDR3 has 19 residues. The junction had 15 bases not matched to a gene; V was cut back by 3 bases and J by 1 base. This chain's CDR3 is CASSFGVVRAGGTSYEQYF. In DNA, the CDR3 is TGTGCCAGCAGCTTTGGGGTGGTTCGAGCGGGAGGGACTTCCTACGAGCAGTACTTC.

The V and J genes are TRBV4-1 and TRBJ1-1; D not resolved. The CDR3 is made up of 14 amino acids. Trimming removed 1 base at V and 7 bases at J, with 13 bases between. The germline V gene has CDR1 MGHRA and CDR2 YSYEKL. The CDR3, as DNA: TGCGCCAGCAGCCAAGCCGTTCGGGGAAGTGAAGCTTTCTTT. Amino acids: CASSQAVRGSEAFF.

This chain joins TRBV11-2 and TRBJ2-2; D gene ambiguous. V lost 0 bases and J lost 3, with 8 bases in between. This CDR3 comprises 15 residues. The germline V gene has CDR1 SGHAT and CDR2 FQNNGV. The CDR3 DNA follows: TGTGCCAGCAGCTTAGAGGGCGGATACACCGGGGAGCTGTTTTTT. Translation gives CASSLEGGYTGELFF.

The rearrangement joins TRBV18 to TRBJ2-7; no reliable D call. V was cut by 4 bases and J by 3 bases, with 19 bases left in between. Germline values: CDR1 KGHSH, CDR2 LQKENI. The CDR3 runs to 16 residues. CDR3 sequence: CASSLSTMGKGYEQYF. Written as DNA, the CDR3 is TGTGCCAGCTCACTCTCCACCATGGGGAAAGGCTACGAGCAGTACTTC.

The chain is built from TRBV2 and TRBJ2-7, with D possibly being TRBD2 (5 bases). This CDR3 comprises 14 residues. Trimming shortened V by 7 bases and J by 3 bases, and 16 bases separated the two germline ends. In germline, CDR1 is SNHLY, CDR2 FYNNEI. This CDR3 is CASTRRALDYEQYF. CDR3 nucleotides: TGTGCCAGCACTCGGCGGGCACTTGACTACGAGCAGTACTTC.

Regarding this clone: An end of the junction does not agree with germline; a read error may underlie this. The chain employs TRBV5-6 and TRBJ2-7; weak D call: TRBD2 (6 bases). The CDR3 has 15 amino acids. Germline loops: CDR1 SGHDT, CDR2 YYEEEE. The CDR3 DNA is TGTGCCAGCAGTAAATCGGGACTCCCGGACTACCAGCAGTACTTC. Its protein is CASSKSGLPDYQQYF.

The chain joins TRBV30 to TRBJ2-3, with 8 bases lining up with TRBD2. Trimming cost V 5 bases and J 3 bases; bases outside gene matches: 1. Germline V gives CDR1 GTSNPN, CDR2 SVGIG (reference sequence). This CDR3 is built from 12 residues. The CDR3 sequence is CAWGTRTDTQYF. CDR3 nucleotide sequence: TGTGCCTGGGGGACTAGAACAGATACGCAGTATTTT.

As concerns this clone: Other DNA sequences in this specimen translate into the identical CDR3. The chain uses TRBV2 and TRBJ2-1, with 10 nucleotides matching TRBD2. Germline trimming cut 1 base from V and 4 bases from J; bases unmatched to any gene: 1. CDR1 is SNHLY and CDR2 is FYNNEI in the germline V gene. CDR3 size: 15 residues. This chain's CDR3 is CASSEGLAGYNEQFF. CDR3 bases: TGTGCCAGCAGTGAAGGACTAGCGGGTTACAATGAGCAGTTCTTC.

The chain joins TRBV5-1 to TRBJ1-6, with 11 bases lining up with TRBD1. The CDR3 contains 16 residues. Germline trimming cut 2 bases from V and 8 bases from J; bases unmatched to any gene: 6. The V gene's germline CDR1 is SGHRS and CDR2 YFSETQ. The CDR3 nucleotides read TGCGCCAGCAGCTTAGGACAGGGGGCGGGGGATTCACCCCTCCACTTT. Translation: CASSLGQGAGDSPLHF. The entire variable domain, with the rest obtained from reference TRBV5-1 and TRBJ1-6, is as follows: KAGVTQTPRYLIKTRGQQVTLSCSPISGHRSVSWYQQTPGQGLQFLFEYFSETQRNKGNFPGRFSGRQFSNSRSEMNVSTLELGDSALYLCASSLGQGAGDSPLHFGNGTRLTVT.

Notes on this clone: This sample includes further DNA sequences coding for the same CDR3. The chain has TRBV11-2 and TRBJ2-3, with D unclear. CDR1 and CDR2 from the germline V gene are SGHAT and FQNNGV. The CDR3 has 12 residues. The germline V and J ends were trimmed by 5 bases and 2 bases, with 5 bases remaining between them. The CDR3 region has the DNA TGTGCCAGCAGCCCGGACACAGATACGCAGTATTTT. This gives the protein CASSPDTDTQYF.

This chain uses TRBV7-9 with TRBJ2-3; tentative D call: TRBD2 (6 bases). Trimming pared 5 bases from V and 6 bases from J, leaving 15 bases between. The V gene's germline CDR1 is SEHNR and CDR2 FQNEAQ (reference sequence). This CDR3 has 14 residues. The CDR3 protein is CASSTGGPPDTQYF. CDR3 in DNA: TGTGCCAGCAGCACCGGAGGGCCCCCCGATACGCAGTATTTT.

CDR3 region: CASSFGQTNEKLFF. The CDR3 DNA is TGTGCCAGCAGCTTTGGACAGACTAATGAAAAACTGTTTTTT. V usage is TRBV9 and J usage is TRBJ1-4; D is possibly TRBD1 (6 bases). The germline CDR1 and CDR2 sequences are SGDLS and YYNGEE. The V end was cut by 4 bases, the J end by 2 bases, with 9 bases between. This CDR3 is built from 14 residues.

This chain joins TRBV19 and TRBJ2-5; 9 bases agree with TRBD2. With V trimmed by 5 bases and J by 2 bases, 6 bases remained unmatched. The CDR3 spans 15 residues. The germline V gene has CDR1 LNHDA and CDR2 SQIVND (reference sequence). The CDR3 spells CASSPRTSEQETQYF. The CDR3 region has the DNA TGTGCCAGTAGTCCTAGGACTAGCGAGCAAGAGACCCAGTACTTC. Combining the CDR3 with reference TRBV19 and TRBJ2-5 gives the whole variable domain DGGITQSPKYLFRKEGQNVTLSCEQNLNHDAMYWYRQDPGQGLRLIYYSQIVNDFQKGDIAEGYSVSREKKESFPLTVTSAQKNPTAFYLCASSPRTSEQETQYFGPGTRLLVL.

This clone was recorded only once. The chain is built from TRBV23-1 and TRBJ2-4; no definite D call. TRBV23-1 is classed as an ORF, of uncertain function. The CDR3 spans 17 residues. Trimming left V 0 bases short and J 0 bases short, with 12 bases between. CDR3 sequence: CASSQSKSLGAKNIQYF. The CDR3 DNA follows: TGCGCCAGCAGTCAATCGAAAAGCCTTGGAGCCAAAAACATTCAGTACTTC.

The rearrangement links TRBV5-1 to TRBJ1-3, with TRBD1 matching 9 bases. The germline CDR1 and CDR2 sequences are SGHRS and YFSETQ. J lost 0 bases, V lost 4 bases, and 8 bases had no gene match. The CDR3 is 17 amino acids. CDR3 nucleotide sequence: TGCGCCAGCAGCCGCCTGACAGGGGGAGGCTCTGGAAACACCATATATTTT. Translated: CASSRLTGGGSGNTIYF. The whole variable domain, remainder taken from reference TRBV5-1 and TRBJ1-3, is KAGVTQTPRYLIKTRGQQVTLSCSPISGHRSVSWYQQTPGQGLQFLFEYFSETQRNKGNFPGRFSGRQFSNSRSEMNVSTLELGDSALYLCASSRLTGGGSGNTIYFGEGSWLTVV.

This CDR3 reads CASSDTGNLGFGYTF. The CDR3 DNA reads as TGTGCCAGCAGTGATACAGGGAATCTGGGTTTTGGCTACACCTTC. The rearrangement links TRBV6-6 to TRBJ1-2, with a possible D match to TRBD1 (6 bases). The CDR3 runs to 15 residues. V gave up 5 bases and J gave up 7 bases, with 20 bases separating them. The germline gives CDR1 MNHNY, CDR2 SVGAGI (reference sequence).

V gene TRBV11-2 combines with J gene TRBJ1-5; D is uncertain. CDR1 SGHAT and CDR2 FQNNGV come from the germline V gene. There are 14 residues in the CDR3. The V end was cut by 5 bases, the J end by 5 bases, with 13 bases between. CDR3 loop: CASSPTHGDQPQHF. CDR3 bases: TGTGCCAGCAGCCCTACACACGGGGATCAGCCCCAGCATTTT. The full variable domain, completed using reference TRBV11-2 and TRBJ1-5, is EAGVAQSPRYKIIEKRQSVAFWCNPISGHATLYWYQQILGQGPKLLIQFQNNGVVDDSQLPKDRFSAERLKGVDSTLKIQPAKLEDSAVYLCASSPTHGDQPQHFGDGTRLSIL.

Notes on this clone: The identical CDR3 is also encoded by other nucleotide sequences in the sample. V is TRBV27 and J is TRBJ1-1; no clear D gene. Germline-derived CDR1 and CDR2 are MNHEY and SMNVEV (reference sequence). The CDR3 has 13 amino acids. Trimming took off 3 bases at V and 2 bases at J, with 7 bases between the two ends. The CDR3 here is CASSLEGNTEAFF. As DNA, the CDR3 is TGTGCCAGCAGTTTGGAGGGCAACACTGAAGCTTTCTTT.

This chain links TRBV11-3 with TRBJ2-1, with no clear D. The CDR3 runs 15 residues. Germline V gives CDR1 SGHNT, CDR2 YENEEA. Trimming stripped 3 bases from V and 2 bases from J, with 11 bases between. The CDR3 DNA is TGTGCCAGCAGCTTCGGCGCGAGACCCTACAATGAGCAGTTCTTC. It is translated as CASSFGARPYNEQFF.

This clone was recorded a few times. The V call is TRBV30, the J call TRBJ1-2; D gene ambiguous. This CDR3 contains 13 residues. The ends were cut back, 2 bases at V and 6 bases at J, with 13 bases in the middle. The germline CDR1 and CDR2 sequences are GTSNPN and SVGIG (reference sequence). CDR3: CAWSSGRENGYTF. CDR3 coding DNA: TGTGCCTGGAGTTCTGGGAGAGAGAATGGCTACACCTTC. Full variable domain (rest looked up from reference TRBV30 and TRBJ1-2): SQTIHQWPATLVQPVGSPLSLECTVEGTSNPNLYWYRQAAGRGLQLLFYSVGIGQISSEVPQNLSASRPQDRQFILSSKKLLLSDSGFYLCAWSSGRENGYTFGSGTRLTVV.

This clone was seen a single time. This chain links TRBV6-5 with TRBJ2-5; 8 bases agree with TRBD1. The tail of the sequence fits TRBJ2-7 better, so the J call may be wrong. The CDR3 length is 13 residues. Germline CDR1 and CDR2: MNHEY and SVGAGI. The CDR3 sequence is CASSRGQGYEQYF. The CDR3 DNA reads TGTGCCAGCAGCCGAGGACAGGGTTACGAGCAGTACTTC.